Each of the 21 T cell receptor beta chains below was sequenced from the same sample in a study of OX40 agonist ivuxolimab in advanced cancers. Clones were read by immunoSEQ multiplex PCR, and TCRdb kept only the in-frame ones, dropping some. Among 100,000 or so clones listed, approximately 95% were seen once. This material consisted of CD4+ or CD8+ T cells sorted from blood, taken in a trial of the OX40 agonist ivuxolimab. The receptors stem from an adult with an advanced solid tumor such as melanoma, head and neck, liver or kidney cancer.

Remarks on this clone: No DNA is shown, since the ends of the CDR3 on it are uncertain; the CDR3 is the one TCRdb lists. V is TRBV5-6 and J is TRBJ1-1. Germline V CDR1 and CDR2: SGHDT, YYEEEE. The CDR3 is 10 residues long, ends included. CDR3 sequence: CAFGSAEAFF.

The chain recombines TRBV11-2 with TRBJ1-4, with 7 bases that match TRBD1. This CDR3 contains 14 residues. J was trimmed by 8 bases and V by 4 bases; bases with no gene match: 7. CDR1 SGHAT and CDR2 FQNNGV come from the germline V gene. CDR3 sequence (DNA): TGTGCCAGCAGCTCAAGGGGGCGGCACGAAAAACTGTTTTTT. Protein sequence: CASSSRGRHEKLFF.

The rearrangement joins TRBV7-8 to TRBJ2-1; 11 bases are a match to TRBD2. The CDR3 runs 17 residues. V gave up 4 bases and J gave up 7 bases; unmatched junction bases: 12. The germline gives CDR1 SGHVS, CDR2 FQNEAQ. Written as DNA, the CDR3 is TGTGCCAGCAGCTCGCAATCTACTAGCGGGGGTCCGAATGAGCAGTTCTTC. Its translation: CASSSQSTSGGPNEQFF.

In regard to this clone: Other DNA sequences within the sample encode an identical CDR3. The chain joins TRBV27 to TRBJ2-7; D is ambiguous. This CDR3 region has 13 residues. V lost 0 bases and J 3 bases, leaving 6 bases between the germline ends. Germline values: CDR1 MNHEY, CDR2 SMNVEV (reference sequence). CDR3 residues: CASSLSSGYEQYF. The DNA for the CDR3 is TGTGCCAGCAGTTTATCCTCAGGCTACGAGCAGTACTTC.

This chain links TRBV9 with TRBJ1-2, with D possibly matching TRBD1 (5 bases). V dropped 3 bases and J dropped 4 bases, with 13 bases sitting between them. Germline V gives CDR1 SGDLS, CDR2 YYNGEE. The CDR3 consists of 14 residues. CDR3 sequence (DNA): TGTGCCAGCAGCGCCCGGGGACGGCCCTATGGCTACACCTTC. This encodes CASSARGRPYGYTF. Full variable domain (remainder filled in from reference TRBV9 and TRBJ1-2): DSGVTQTPKHLITATGQRVTLRCSPRSGDLSVYWYQQSLDQGLQFLIQYYNGEERAKGNILERFSAQQFPDLHSELNLSSLELGDSALYFCASSARGRPYGYTFGSGTRLTVV.

The rearrangement uses TRBV28 and TRBJ2-7; TRBD1 aligns across 7 bases. V was pared by 7 bases and J by 1 base, with 7 bases of the junction left unmatched. The CDR3 is made up of 14 amino acids. Germline V CDR1 and CDR2: MDHEN, SYDVKM. The DNA for the CDR3 is TGTGCCAGCACCCTCACAGGGGCGTCCTACGAGCAGTACTTC. Translation: CASTLTGASYEQYF.

The chain is built from TRBV27 and TRBJ2-7, with D perhaps TRBD1 (6 bases). The CDR3 is 15 residues long. The V end lost 3 bases, the J end lost 3 bases, and 15 bases lay between the germline ends. The V gene's germline CDR1 is MNHEY and CDR2 SMNVEV (reference sequence). CDR3 coding DNA: TGTGCCAGCAGTTTGGGAGAGGGGGTATTCTACGAGCAGTACTTC. It is translated as CASSLGEGVFYEQYF.

The chain joins TRBV5-6 to TRBJ1-2, with D perhaps TRBD1 (5 bases). In germline, CDR1 is SGHDT, CDR2 YYEEEE. The V gene lost 4 bases and the J gene lost 1 base, with 11 bases spanning the gap. This CDR3 is built from 14 residues. The CDR3 nucleotides are TGTGCCAGCAGCCCAGCAGGGTTTAACTATGGCTACACCTTC. It is translated as CASSPAGFNYGYTF. The entire variable domain, with the rest obtained from reference TRBV5-6 and TRBJ1-2, is as follows: DAGVTQSPTHLIKTRGQQVTLRCSPKSGHDTVSWYQQALGQGPQFIFQYYEEEERQRGNFPDRFSGHQFPNYSSELNVNALLLGDSALYLCASSPAGFNYGYTFGSGTRLTVV.

The chain combines TRBV27 with TRBJ2-5; 11 bases match TRBD1. The CDR3 has 15 residues. From germline, CDR1 is MNHEY and CDR2 SMNVEV (reference sequence). V trimming: 5 bases; J trimming: 4 bases; junction bases outside the gene matches: 6. The CDR3: CASSLWTGGRETQYF. DNA of the CDR3: TGTGCCAGCAGTCTATGGACAGGGGGCAGAGAGACCCAGTACTTC.

V and J are TRBV7-9 and TRBJ1-3, with 7 bases matching TRBD1. This CDR3 has 19 residues. The V gene's germline CDR1 is SEHNR and CDR2 FQNEAQ (reference sequence). V was clipped by 6 bases and J by 1 base; unmatched bases: 18. The DNA of the CDR3 is TGTGCCAGCAGTGTTAAGGGGCCGACAGGGTATCAATCTGGAAACACCATATATTTT. Translated, it gives CASSVKGPTGYQSGNTIYF.

The chain recombines TRBV27 with TRBJ2-7, with 8 bases that match TRBD1. There are 14 residues in the CDR3. V lost 2 bases, J lost 1 base, and 1 base stayed unmatched. Germline lookup yields CDR1 MNHEY and CDR2 SMNVEV (reference sequence). CDR3 loop: CASSLGTGSYEQYF. CDR3 DNA: TGTGCCAGCAGTTTAGGGACAGGATCCTACGAGCAGTACTTC.

Only one count was recorded for this clone. J is TRBJ2-7 and V is TRBV27; TRBD1 or TRBD2 may be the D gene (6 bases each). This CDR3 spans 12 amino acids. Germline-derived CDR1 and CDR2 are MNHEY and SMNVEV (reference sequence). Trimming left V 5 bases short and J 11 bases short, with 16 bases between. The CDR3: CASSMTGGGKYF. The DNA of the CDR3 is TGTGCCAGCAGTATGACAGGCGGCGGGAAGTACTTC.

The V call is TRBV7-9, the J call TRBJ2-7, with D unclear. Germline CDR1 SEHNR, CDR2 FQNEAQ (reference sequence). The CDR3 has 13 amino acids. Trimming removed 5 bases from V and 4 bases from J, with 12 bases in between. CDR3 amino acids: CASSPVALYEQYF. CDR3 coding DNA: TGTGCCAGCAGCCCCGTGGCGCTATACGAGCAGTACTTC. Together with reference TRBV7-9 and TRBJ2-7, the CDR3 gives the full variable domain: DTGVSQNPRHKITKRGQNVTFRCDPISEHNRLYWYRQTLGQGPEFLTYFQNEAQLEKSRLLSDRFSAERPKGSFSTLEIQRTEQGDSAMYLCASSPVALYEQYFGPGTRLTVT.

The chain uses TRBV19 and TRBJ2-2, with TRBD1 identical over 9 bases. CDR1 is LNHDA, CDR2 SQIVND, per germline (reference sequence). The CDR3 spans 17 residues. Trimming cost V 5 bases and J 6 bases; bases outside gene matches: 13. CDR3 nucleotides: TGTGCCAGTAGTCTCATATCGGGACAGGGTCTTGCCGGGGAGCTGTTTTTT. It translates to CASSLISGQGLAGELFF.

The gene calls are TRBV5-6 and TRBJ2-5; TRBD1 matches at 8 bases. The trim removed 3 bases at V and 3 bases at J, leaving 7 bases unmatched. Germline CDR1 SGHDT, CDR2 YYEEEE. CDR3 size: 15 residues. As DNA, the CDR3 is TGTGCCAGCAGCTCTACACAGGGGGTGAAAGAGACCCAGTACTTC. Translating gives CASSSTQGVKETQYF.

This chain uses TRBV13 with TRBJ2-1; TRBD2 aligns across 7 bases. With 1 base clipped from V and 7 bases from J, the junction kept 4 bases outside the gene matches. Germline-derived CDR1 and CDR2 are PRHDT and FYEKMQ (reference sequence). The CDR3 runs to 14 residues. In nucleotides, the CDR3 is TGTGCCAGCAGCTTAGCAAGCGGGGTTAATGAGCAGTTCTTC. This gives the protein CASSLASGVNEQFF.

V usage is TRBV14 and J usage is TRBJ2-7; no definite D call. This CDR3 has 13 amino acids. CDR1 and CDR2 from the germline V gene are SGHDN and FVKESK. Trimming stripped 6 bases from V and 1 base from J, with 10 bases between. The CDR3: CASSRLDSYEQYF. Written as DNA, the CDR3 is TGTGCCAGCAGTCGGTTAGATTCCTACGAGCAGTACTTC.

The rearrangement joins TRBV7-9 to TRBJ1-1; unclear D gene. V was pared by 3 bases and J by 7 bases, with 6 bases between. The CDR3 length is 11 residues. In germline, CDR1 is SEHNR, CDR2 FQNEAQ (reference sequence). DNA of the CDR3: TGTGCCAGCAGCTTCGGCCTTGAAGCTTTCTTT. Amino acid sequence: CASSFGLEAFF.

This chain links TRBV13 with TRBJ1-2; D not resolved. The CDR3 has 13 residues. V was cut by 5 bases and J by 7 bases, with 14 bases left in between. Germline V gene lookup returns CDR1 PRHDT and CDR2 FYEKMQ (reference sequence). CDR3 DNA sequence: TGTGCCAGCAGCCCGCCGACGGCCTGTGGCTACACCTTC. Its protein is CASSPPTACGYTF.

This chain links TRBV29-1 with TRBJ2-7, with D perhaps matching TRBD1 (5 bases). This CDR3 has 17 amino acids. Germline V gives CDR1 SQVTM, CDR2 ANQGSEA. V was clipped by 3 bases and J by 0 bases, with 21 bases between them. The DNA for the CDR3 is TGCAGCGTTGAGGGCAGGGATGTTTCATCGAGCTCCTACGAGCAGTACTTC. Amino acids: CSVEGRDVSSSSYEQYF.

This clone has a single count. The V gene is TRBV28, the J gene TRBJ2-3; 12 bases align to TRBD1. The CDR3 consists of 16 residues. The germline gives CDR1 MDHEN, CDR2 SYDVKM. With 4 bases clipped from V and 6 bases from J, the junction kept 8 bases outside the gene matches. Here the CDR3 reads CASSYIGTGGSDTQYF. The CDR3 DNA reads as TGTGCCAGCAGTTATATAGGGACAGGGGGCTCGGATACGCAGTATTTT.